These 17 T cell receptor beta chains originate from one sample sequenced in a study of blood T cell repertoires in COVID-19. Sequencing used immunoSEQ multiplex PCR; TCRdb keeps in-frame clones, though not all of them. This table holds roughly 250,000 clones, about four fifths found once. Specimen: peripheral blood. The receptor source for this set is a man aged 40-55 years with active or convalescent COVID-19.

The chain recombines TRBV10-3 with TRBJ1-5; D not certain. Germline V gives CDR1 ENHRY, CDR2 SYGVKD. V lost 2 bases to trimming and J lost 3 bases, with 8 bases between them. The CDR3 is 14 residues long. CDR3 sequence: CAISERGSNQPQHF. DNA of the CDR3: TGTGCCATCAGTGAGCGGGGTTCCAATCAGCCCCAGCATTTT.

The rearrangement joins TRBV3-1 (or the pseudogene TRBV3-2) to TRBJ2-1; 8 bases align to TRBD1. The V gene's germline CDR1 is LGHDT and CDR2 YNNKEL (reference sequence). V was clipped by 4 bases and J by 6 bases; unmatched bases: 11. The CDR3 covers 16 residues. The CDR3: CASSRQNPGTGNEQFF. The CDR3 DNA reads TGTGCCAGCAGCCGCCAAAACCCCGGGACAGGCAATGAGCAGTTCTTC.

This chain connects TRBV30 to TRBJ1-2; possibly TRBD1 for D (5 bases). Germline V gene sequence: CDR1 GTSNPN, CDR2 SVGIG (reference sequence). Deletions cut 4 bases from V and 11 bases from J, with 17 bases between. This CDR3 is built from 12 residues. The DNA of the CDR3 is TGTGCCTGGACCGGGACTATCCTGGGGTACACCTTC. Its protein product is CAWTGTILGYTF. The entire variable domain, with the rest obtained from reference TRBV30 and TRBJ1-2, is as follows: SQTIHQWPATLVQPVGSPLSLECTVEGTSNPNLYWYRQAAGRGLQLLFYSVGIGQISSEVPQNLSASRPQDRQFILSSKKLLLSDSGFYLCAWTGTILGYTFGSGTRLTVV.

The rearrangement joins TRBV11-2 to TRBJ1-6; no definite D call. This CDR3 contains 15 residues. Trimming shortened V by 2 bases and J by 5 bases, and 10 bases separated the two germline ends. Germline CDR1 and CDR2: SGHAT and FQNNGV. Here the CDR3 reads CASSLLGNDNSPLHF. DNA for the CDR3: TGTGCCAGCAGCTTACTAGGCAACGATAATTCACCCCTCCACTTT. The full variable domain, rest sourced from reference TRBV11-2 and TRBJ1-6, is EAGVAQSPRYKIIEKRQSVAFWCNPISGHATLYWYQQILGQGPKLLIQFQNNGVVDDSQLPKDRFSAERLKGVDSTLKIQPAKLEDSAVYLCASSLLGNDNSPLHFGNGTRLTVT.

The chain uses TRBV10-1 and TRBJ1-5; no definite D call. Germline V lookup: CDR1 WNHNN, CDR2 SYGVQD (reference sequence). The CDR3 runs to 16 residues. V lost 10 bases and J lost 3, with 22 bases in between. CDR3 bases: TGCGCCATCAAGAACCCTGGACTTAAGGACAATCAGCCCCAGCATTTT. As protein: CAIKNPGLKDNQPQHF.

The rearrangement links TRBV5-6 to TRBJ2-5; 7 bases are a match to TRBD1. V was pared by 2 bases and J by 5 bases, with 12 bases of the junction left unmatched. The CDR3 covers 16 residues. CDR1 and CDR2 (germline): SGHDT, YYEEEE. Here the CDR3 DNA reads TGTGCCAGCAGCTTAACGAGGAACAGGGGCCTGGAGACCCAGTACTTC. Encoded protein: CASSLTRNRGLETQYF.

This sequence joins TRBV19 and TRBJ1-2, with 9 positions matching TRBD1. Germline V gene lookup returns CDR1 LNHDA and CDR2 SQIVND (reference sequence). This CDR3 comprises 13 residues. J was trimmed by 4 bases and V by 5 bases; bases with no gene match: 2. Here the CDR3 reads CASSPDRGYGYTF. As DNA, the CDR3 is TGTGCCAGTAGTCCGGACAGGGGCTATGGCTACACCTTC.

The CDR3 protein is CASSLLGASPTGELFF. Here the CDR3 DNA reads TGTGCCAGCAGCTTATTGGGGGCAAGCCCCACCGGGGAGCTGTTTTTT. The V gene is TRBV11-3, the J gene TRBJ2-2; the D gene is possibly TRBD1 (6 bases). Germline CDR1 is SGHNT and CDR2 is YENEEA. The CDR3 has 16 residues. Trimming stripped 2 bases from V and 4 bases from J, with 14 bases between.

For the CDR3, the DNA is TGTGCCAGCAGCCAAGATCCAGTCTACGAGCAGTACTTC. Protein product: CASSQDPVYEQYF. V and J are TRBV3-1 (or the pseudogene TRBV3-2) and TRBJ2-7; no firm D call. Germline assignment: CDR1 LGHDT and CDR2 YNNKEL (reference sequence). V lost 0 bases and J lost 3, with 6 bases in between. The CDR3 sequence is 13 residues long.

The rearrangement uses TRBV30 and TRBJ2-7; possible D gene TRBD2, 5 bases. Germline CDR1 GTSNPN, CDR2 SVGIG (reference sequence). Trimming cost V 0 bases and J 1 base, with 22 bases left between them. The CDR3 consists of 18 residues. CDR3 loop: CAWSVGPTRGRLSYEQYF. CDR3 bases: TGTGCCTGGAGTGTCGGACCCACTAGAGGCCGACTTTCCTACGAGCAGTACTTC.

The rearrangement uses TRBV7-9 and TRBJ1-2, with TRBD1 matching 7 bases. Germline trimming cut 1 base from V and 7 bases from J; bases unmatched to any gene: 6. CDR1 and CDR2 (germline): SEHNR, FQNEAQ (reference sequence). The CDR3 is 14 residues long. CDR3 residues: CASSLEATGAGYTF. The CDR3 DNA is TGTGCCAGCAGCTTAGAGGCCACAGGGGCTGGCTACACCTTC.

This clone was seen more than once but under ten times. The chain links TRBV9 to TRBJ1-2; 8 nucleotides line up with TRBD1. Looked up from germline, CDR1 is SGDLS and CDR2 is YYNGEE. V was pared by 0 bases and J by 3 bases, with 4 bases of the junction left unmatched. The CDR3 covers 15 residues. CDR3 sequence: CASSVEAGGDYGYTF. CDR3 nucleotide sequence: TGTGCCAGCAGCGTAGAAGCAGGGGGCGACTATGGCTACACCTTC.

This clone is termed medium-sized. The rearrangement uses TRBV2 and TRBJ2-3, with 7 bases aligning to TRBD2. CDR1 is SNHLY and CDR2 is FYNNEI in the germline V gene. With V trimmed by 2 bases and J by 2 bases, 10 bases remained unmatched. This CDR3 region has 17 residues. The CDR3 sequence: CASSERLGGDFTDTQYF. Written as DNA, the CDR3 is TGTGCCAGCAGTGAAAGGCTTGGGGGGGATTTCACAGATACGCAGTATTTT.

A few counts support this clone. This chain joins TRBV27 and TRBJ1-2; maybe TRBD1 (6 bases). This CDR3 spans 15 amino acids. Trimming took 4 bases from V and 5 from J, leaving 17 bases between them. Germline V CDR1 and CDR2: MNHEY, SMNVEV (reference sequence). CDR3 protein: CASSYRQGTLYGYTF. The CDR3 DNA follows: TGTGCCAGCAGTTACCGGCAGGGGACCCTATATGGCTACACCTTC.

A word on this clone: Other nucleotide sequences from this sample produce the same CDR3. This chain connects TRBV5-1 to TRBJ1-6; D is undetermined. The CDR3 is 13 amino acids. Per the germline V gene, CDR1 is SGHRS and CDR2 is YFSETQ. V lost 0 bases to trimming and J lost 7 bases, with 5 bases between them. The CDR3 protein is CASSLDSNSPLHF. The CDR3 DNA follows: TGCGCCAGCAGCTTGGACAGCAATTCACCCCTCCACTTT.

This clone has a handful of counts. The CDR3 sequence: CAGRGEGPNTGELFF. In nucleotides, the CDR3 is TGTGCCGGAAGGGGGGAGGGACCGAACACCGGGGAGCTGTTTTTT. The chain joins TRBV2 to TRBJ2-2, with D possibly being TRBD2 (7 bases). Germline values: CDR1 SNHLY, CDR2 FYNNEI. The V gene lost 11 bases and the J gene lost 0 bases, with 16 bases spanning the gap. The CDR3 length is 15 residues.

The rearrangement joins TRBV6-6 to TRBJ2-7, with no clear D. V lost 4 bases and J 3 bases, leaving 4 bases between the germline ends. This CDR3 has 11 amino acids. Per the germline V gene, CDR1 is MNHNY and CDR2 is SVGAGI (reference sequence). The CDR3 sequence is CASSLDYEQYF. In nucleotides, the CDR3 is TGTGCCAGCAGTTTAGACTACGAGCAGTACTTC.